This T cell receptor (beta chain) was found in a study of technical replicates of blood from a handful of donors. Clones were read by immunoSEQ multiplex PCR, and TCRdb kept only the in-frame ones, dropping some. This table holds tens of thousands of clones, roughly 98% found once. In this sample, this clone turned up once. The CDR3 is 17 amino acids. Germline CDR1 and CDR2: LGHNT and FRNRAP. Trimming took 2 bases from V and 3 from J; bases not matched to a gene: 11. The gene calls are TRBV12-5 and TRBJ1-2; 8 nucleotides line up with TRBD1. The source material was T cells isolated from PBMCs. This receptor was obtained from a human donor in good health. The CDR3 sequence is CASGLPHKQGGDYGYTF. The CDR3 DNA follows: TGTGCTAGTGGTTTGCCCCATAAACAGGGGGGAGACTATGGCTACACCTTC.